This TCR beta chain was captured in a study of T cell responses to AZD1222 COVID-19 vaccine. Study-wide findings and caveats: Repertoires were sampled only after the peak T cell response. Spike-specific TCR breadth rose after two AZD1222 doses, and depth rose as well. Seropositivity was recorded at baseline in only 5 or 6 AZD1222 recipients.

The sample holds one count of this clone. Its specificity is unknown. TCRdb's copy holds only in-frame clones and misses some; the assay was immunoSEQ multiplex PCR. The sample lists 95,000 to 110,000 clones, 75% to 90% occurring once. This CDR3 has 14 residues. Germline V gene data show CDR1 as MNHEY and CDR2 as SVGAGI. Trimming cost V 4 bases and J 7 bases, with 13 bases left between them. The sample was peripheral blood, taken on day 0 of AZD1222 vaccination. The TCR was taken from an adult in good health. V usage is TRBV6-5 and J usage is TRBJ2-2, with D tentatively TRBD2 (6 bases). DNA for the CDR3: TGTGCCAGCAGTTTTGGGGGGTTGGACGGGGAGCTGTTTTTT. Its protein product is CASSFGGLDGELFF.